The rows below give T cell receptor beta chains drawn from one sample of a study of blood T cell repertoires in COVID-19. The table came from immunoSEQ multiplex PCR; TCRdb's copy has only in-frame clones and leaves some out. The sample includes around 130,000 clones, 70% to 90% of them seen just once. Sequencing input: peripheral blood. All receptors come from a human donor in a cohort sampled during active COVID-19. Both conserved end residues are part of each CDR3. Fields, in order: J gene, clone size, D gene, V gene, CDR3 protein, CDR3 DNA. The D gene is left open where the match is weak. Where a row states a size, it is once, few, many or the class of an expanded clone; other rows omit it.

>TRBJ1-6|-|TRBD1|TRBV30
CAWRPTGGYSPLHF
TGTGCCTGGAGGCCGACAGGGGGTTATTCACCCCTCCACTTT
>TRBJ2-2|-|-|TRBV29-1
CSMRQGNTGELFF
TGCAGCATGAGGCAGGGAAACACCGGGGAGCTGTTTTTT
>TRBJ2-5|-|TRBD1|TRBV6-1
CASSGGQNWYQETQYF
TGTGCCAGCAGTGGGGGACAGAATTGGTACCAAGAGACCCAGTACTTC
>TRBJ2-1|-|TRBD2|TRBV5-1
CASSPILAGGHNEQFF
TGCGCCAGCAGCCCTATACTAGCGGGGGGGCACAATGAGCAGTTCTTC
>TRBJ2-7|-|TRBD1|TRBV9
CASSVGDRPTGQYF
TGTGCCAGCAGCGTCGGGGACAGGCCGACGGGGCAGTACTTC
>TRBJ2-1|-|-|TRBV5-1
CASSLAGYYNEQFF
TGCGCCAGCAGCTTGGCGGGGTACTACAATGAGCAGTTCTTC
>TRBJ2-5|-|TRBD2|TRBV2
CASSENGLAGGETQYF
TGTGCCAGCAGTGAAAATGGGCTAGCGGGGGGAGAGACCCAGTACTTC
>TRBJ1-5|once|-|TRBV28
CASSRSRGFSNQPQHF
TGTGCCAGCAGTAGGAGCCGGGGGTTTAGCAATCAGCCCCAGCATTTT
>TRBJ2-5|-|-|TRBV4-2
CASSQRGGEETQYF
TGTGCCAGCAGCCAGAGGGGGGGGGAAGAGACCCAGTACTTC
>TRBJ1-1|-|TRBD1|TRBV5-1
CASSWGQTDTEAFF
TGCGCCAGCAGCTGGGGACAGACCGACACTGAAGCTTTCTTT
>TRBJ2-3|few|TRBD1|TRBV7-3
CASSDGQGKTDTQYF
TGTGCCAGCAGCGACGGACAGGGGAAAACAGATACGCAGTATTTT
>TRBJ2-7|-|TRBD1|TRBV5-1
CASSWGQGAYEQYF
TGCGCCAGCAGCTGGGGACAGGGGGCCTACGAGCAGTACTTC
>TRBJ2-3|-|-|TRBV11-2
CASSLNRGTTDTQYF
TGTGCCAGCAGCTTAAATCGGGGGACTACAGATACGCAGTATTTT
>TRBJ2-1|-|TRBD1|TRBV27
CASSWSGQGRDEQFF
TGTGCCAGCAGTTGGTCGGGACAGGGTCGTGATGAGCAGTTCTTC
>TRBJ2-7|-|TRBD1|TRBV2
CASSDRGREQYF
TGTGCCAGCAGTGACAGGGGGCGCGAGCAGTACTTC
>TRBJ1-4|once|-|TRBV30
CAWSVQDGEKLFF
TGTGCCTGGAGTGTACAGGATGGGGAAAAACTGTTTTTT
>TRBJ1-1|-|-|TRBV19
CASTTDRRAEAFF
TGTGCCAGTACCACTGACAGGCGGGCTGAAGCTTTCTTT
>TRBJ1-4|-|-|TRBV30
CAWSLSQGNGPFF
TGTGCCTGGAGTCTAAGCCAGGGTAACGGGCCATTTTTT
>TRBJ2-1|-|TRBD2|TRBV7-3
CASSSSSGTIYNEQFF
TGTGCCAGCAGCTCTAGTTCCGGGACTATATACAATGAGCAGTTCTTC
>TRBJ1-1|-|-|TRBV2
CASSEAGGLGAFF
TGTGCCAGCAGTGAAGCCGGGGGTTTGGGAGCTTTCTTT
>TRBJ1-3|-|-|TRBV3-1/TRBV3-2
CASSQEGGPGNTIYF
TGTGCCAGCAGCCAAGAGGGGGGGCCTGGAAACACCATATATTTT
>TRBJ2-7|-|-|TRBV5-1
CASSDGPPSHYEQYF
TGCGCCAGCAGCGATGGCCCCCCTTCGCACTACGAGCAGTACTTC
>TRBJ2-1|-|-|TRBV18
CASSEGDEQFF
TGTGCCAGCTCCGAGGGAGACGAGCAGTTCTTC
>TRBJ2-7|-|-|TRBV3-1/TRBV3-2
CASSQAREDSYEQYF
TGTGCCAGCAGCCAAGCGAGGGAGGACTCCTACGAGCAGTACTTC
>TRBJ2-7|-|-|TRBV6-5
CASSYSETSYEQYF
TGTGCCAGCAGTTACTCGGAGACTAGTTACGAGCAGTACTTC
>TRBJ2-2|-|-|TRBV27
CASSPKRYTGELFF
TGTGCCAGCAGTCCCAAGCGGTACACCGGGGAGCTGTTTTTT
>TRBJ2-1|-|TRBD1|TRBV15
CATSRTGGWMNEQFF
TGTGCCACCAGCAGAACAGGGGGCTGGATGAATGAGCAGTTCTTC
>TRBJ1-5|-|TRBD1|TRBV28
CASSLSQGDQPQHF
TGTGCCAGCAGTTTATCGCAGGGGGATCAGCCCCAGCATTTT
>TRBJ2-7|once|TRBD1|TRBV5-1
CASSQTGGAPYEQYF
TGCGCCAGCAGCCAAACAGGGGGAGCTCCCTACGAGCAGTACTTC
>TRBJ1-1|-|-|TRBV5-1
CASSLDGHPNTEAFF
TGCGCCAGCAGCTTGGATGGACATCCGAACACTGAAGCTTTCTTT
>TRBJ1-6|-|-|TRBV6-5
CASSYQRGSYNSPLHF
TGTGCCAGCAGTTACCAAAGGGGGTCCTATAATTCACCCCTCCACTTT
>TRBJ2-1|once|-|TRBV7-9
CASSHAGGHGNEQFF
TGTGCCAGCAGCCACGCCGGGGGGCACGGCAATGAGCAGTTCTTC
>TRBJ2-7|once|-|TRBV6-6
CASSYYVTGSYEQYF
TGTGCCAGCAGTTACTACGTGACAGGCTCCTACGAGCAGTACTTC
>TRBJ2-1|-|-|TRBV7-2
CASSPTPAAQPSSYNEQFF
TGTGCCAGCAGCCCAACCCCCGCGGCCCAACCGAGCTCCTACAATGAGCAGTTCTTC
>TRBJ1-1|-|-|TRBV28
CASSLFQNLNTEAFF
TGTGCCAGCAGTTTATTCCAGAACCTGAACACTGAAGCTTTCTTT
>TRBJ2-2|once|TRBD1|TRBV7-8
CASSPRTGVLLNTGELFF
TGTGCCAGCAGCCCTCGGACAGGGGTGCTACTGAACACCGGGGAGCTGTTTTTT
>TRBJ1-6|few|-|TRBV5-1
CASSLDSSRSPLHF
TGCGCCAGCAGCTTGGACAGTTCGAGATCACCCCTCCACTTT
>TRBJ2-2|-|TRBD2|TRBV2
CASSEGASGGATGELFF
TGTGCCAGCAGTGAAGGGGCTAGCGGGGGGGCCACCGGGGAGCTGTTTTTT
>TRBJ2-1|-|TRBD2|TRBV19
CASSSTRETSAPNEQFF
TGTGCCAGTAGTAGCACCCGGGAGACTAGCGCTCCCAATGAGCAGTTCTTC
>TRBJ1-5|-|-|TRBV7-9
CASSLAGGSQPQHF
TGTGCCAGCAGCTTAGCGGGGGGGTCTCAGCCCCAGCATTTT
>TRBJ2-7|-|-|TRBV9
CASSAQGDPNYEQYF
TGTGCCAGCAGCGCACAGGGAGATCCGAACTACGAGCAGTACTTC
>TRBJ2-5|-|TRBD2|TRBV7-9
CASSLLEASGRALQETQYF
TGTGCCAGCAGCCTCCTCGAGGCTAGCGGGAGGGCCCTCCAAGAGACCCAGTACTTC
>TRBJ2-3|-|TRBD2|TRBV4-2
CASSQVELAGGDTQYF
TGTGCCAGCAGCCAAGTTGAACTAGCGGGGGGGGATACGCAGTATTTT
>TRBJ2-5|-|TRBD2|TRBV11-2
CASSLGTSGGETQYF
TGTGCCAGCAGCTTAGGGACTAGCGGGGGAGAGACCCAGTACTTC
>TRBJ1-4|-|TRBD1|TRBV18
CASSPLGTENEKLFF
TGTGCCAGCTCACCACTCGGGACAGAAAATGAAAAACTGTTTTTT
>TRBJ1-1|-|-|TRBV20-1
CSARDLNEAFF
TGCAGTGCTAGAGATCTAAATGAAGCTTTCTTT
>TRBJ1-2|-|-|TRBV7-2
CASSPGGARGYTF
TGTGCCAGCAGCCCGGGTGGGGCAAGGGGCTACACCTTC
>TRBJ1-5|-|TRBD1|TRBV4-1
CASRGTGFNQPQHF
TGCGCCAGCAGGGGGACAGGGTTCAATCAGCCCCAGCATTTT
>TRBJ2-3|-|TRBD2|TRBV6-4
CASSDHSGSSADTQYF
TGTGCCAGCAGTGACCATAGCGGGAGTTCCGCAGATACGCAGTATTTT
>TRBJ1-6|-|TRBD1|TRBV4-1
CASSQVGTGISPLHF
TGCGCCAGCAGCCAAGTAGGGACAGGGATTTCACCCCTCCACTTT
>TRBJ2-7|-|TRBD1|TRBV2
CASSRTGDYEQYF
TGTGCCAGCAGTCGGACAGGGGACTACGAGCAGTACTTC